This T cell receptor (beta chain) was observed in a study of CD8+ T cells in alopecia areata. As for treatment: oral pan-JAK inhibitor, 5-10 mg twice daily. V lost 1 base, J lost 5 bases, and 11 bases lay in between. The CDR3 runs to 14 residues. Per the germline V gene, CDR1 is SGHDT and CDR2 is YYEEEE. Reverse transcription of extracted RNA yielded cDNA, which provided the sequencing template. The method was immunoSEQ multiplex PCR; TCRdb's version includes in-frame clones alone and lacks a portion of them. Of about 170,000 clones in the sample, approximately 52% were seen once. The V call is TRBV5-6, the J call TRBJ2-3, with D maybe TRBD2 (6 bases). The input for sequencing was CD4+ T cells sorted from blood, taken at week 56, from a patient treated with tofacitinib. This clonotype originated in a human donor with alopecia areata. The CDR3 DNA reads as TGTGCCAGCAGCTTGACGGCCGGGGGAGATACGCAGTATTTT. Protein sequence: CASSLTAGGDTQYF.